This TCR beta chain was obtained from a study of blood T cell repertoires in COVID-19. The wider study: Sources were T cells, B-cell-depleted T cells, or PBMCs; the material itself was cDNA or gDNA.

The CDR3 length is 15 residues. V lost 4 bases, J lost 0 bases, and 7 bases lay in between. Germline loops: CDR1 SEHNR, CDR2 FQNEAQ (reference sequence). The repertoire was sequenced with immunoSEQ multiplex PCR; TCRdb's copy has only in-frame clones and lacks some. The table lists about 200,000 clones, 60% to 85% of them singletons. The chain has TRBV7-9 and TRBJ2-6; unclear D gene. The sequenced sample consisted of peripheral blood. This receptor was identified in a woman aged 70 to 79 with acute or convalescent COVID-19. CDR3 DNA sequence: TGTGCCAGCAGCTGGGCCAACTCTGGGGCCAACGTCCTGACTTTC. Its protein is CASSWANSGANVLTF.